The 12 T cell receptor beta chains in this list originate from one sample, sequenced in a study of low-dose radiotherapy and immunotherapy resistance in tumors. First-strand cDNA relied on TRAV- and TRBV-specific primers spanning alpha and beta chains. The PCR that amplified TCRs ran for around 22 cycles, relying on a constant-region primer and a V-primer adapter. In TCRdb, the reads were re-called with MiXCR into one record per CDR3 protein. Here the sample spans roughly 76,000 distinct CDR3 sequences, 15% to 20% being singletons. The time point was: before trial treatment. The specimen was PBMCs, collected before treatment. These receptors were obtained from a male donor with prostate cancer.

The rearrangement joins TRBV19 to TRBJ1-5; D remains unclear. The germline V gene has CDR1 LNHDA and CDR2 SQIVND (reference sequence). This CDR3 is built from 14 residues. V lost 3 bases to trimming and J lost 3 bases, with 9 bases between them. The CDR3 DNA reads TGTGCCAGTAGTATGGGTCAGTTCAATCAGCCCCAGCATTTT. Residues: CASSMGQFNQPQHF.

This clonotype was seen repeatedly, ten times or more. CDR3 amino acids: CASSLAWASGGAYEQYF. Here the CDR3 DNA reads TGCGCCAGCAGCTTGGCTTGGGCTAGCGGGGGGGCCTACGAGCAGTACTTC. The chain recombines TRBV5-1 with TRBJ2-7; 12 bases are a match to TRBD2. V gave up 0 bases and J gave up 2 bases; unmatched junction bases: 6. The CDR3 consists of 17 residues. CDR1 SGHRS and CDR2 YFSETQ come from the germline V gene.

This clonotype was detected many times. The chain combines TRBV20-1 with TRBJ2-7, with TRBD2 matching 8 bases. Germline CDR1 and CDR2: DFQATT and SNEGSKA (reference sequence). Trimming cost V 0 bases and J 7 bases; bases outside gene matches: 8. The CDR3 runs 14 residues. The CDR3 DNA sequence: TGCAGTGCTAGAGATAGAGCGGGAGTCAGGGAGCAGTACTTC. Residues: CSARDRAGVREQYF.

This clonotype was detected many times. The CDR3 sequence: CASSIGQSNQPQHF. Written as DNA, the CDR3 is TGTGCCAGCAGCATAGGACAGAGCAATCAGCCCCAGCATTTT. V is TRBV5-6 and J is TRBJ1-5; D perhaps matches TRBD1 (6 bases). CDR1 is SGHDT and CDR2 is YYEEEE in the germline V gene. This CDR3 has 14 amino acids. V was pared by 4 bases and J by 1 base, with 9 bases between.

There are many counts of this clonotype. This sequence joins TRBV6-2 or TRBV6-3 and TRBJ1-2; D may be TRBD1 (6 bases). Germline V gene sequence: CDR1 MNHEY, CDR2 SVGEGT. V was cut by 6 bases and J by 5 bases, with 13 bases left in between. The CDR3 length is 13 residues. CDR3 region: CASSPGAWYGYTF. The CDR3 DNA reads as TGTGCCAGCAGCCCAGGGGCCTGGTATGGCTACACCTTC.

This clonotype showed up many times. J is TRBJ1-4 and V is TRBV20-1; 7 bases are shared with TRBD1. The CDR3 length is 15 residues. V lost 6 bases and J lost 5; bases outside the gene matches: 12. Per germline, CDR1 DFQATT and CDR2 SNEGSKA (reference sequence). CDR3 nucleotide sequence: TGCAGTGCAACTTCACAGGGGCCCGCAAATGAAAAACTGTTTTTT. Encoded protein: CSATSQGPANEKLFF.

This clonotype was recorded many times. The chain joins TRBV3-1 to TRBJ2-2; D gene uncertain. This CDR3 has 14 amino acids. Germline CDR1 reads LGHDT; CDR2 reads YNNKEL (reference sequence). Deletions cut 6 bases from V and 9 bases from J, with 17 bases between. The CDR3 DNA is TGTGCCAGCAGTCCTGGACCTCGGTCCTGGGAGCTGTTTTTT. Translation: CASSPGPRSWELFF.

Notes on this clonotype: This clone may be a read error of a much larger clone one base away. The chain carries TRBV20-1 and TRBJ2-3, with D perhaps assigned TRBD1 or TRBD2 (5 bases each). Germline V CDR1 and CDR2: DFQATT, SNEGSKA (reference sequence). V shed 6 bases and J shed 4 bases, with 14 bases lying between them. The CDR3 is 13 amino acids. CDR3 loop: CSAVRENADTQYF. DNA for the CDR3: TGCAGTGCCGTCAGGGAGAACGCAGATACGCAGTATTTT.

The chain couples TRBV20-1 to TRBJ2-3; D is perhaps TRBD1 or TRBD2 (5 bases each). Trimming pared 5 bases from V and 5 bases from J, leaving 14 bases between. CDR3 length: 13 amino acids. In germline, CDR1 is DFQATT, CDR2 SNEGSKA (reference sequence). CDR3: CSAGDPSKDTQYF. CDR3 nucleotide sequence: TGCAGTGCTGGGGACCCGTCAAAAGATACGCAGTATTTT.

This clonotype has at least ten counts. This chain connects TRBV7-2 to TRBJ2-7; 8 bases fit TRBD2. Per the germline V gene, CDR1 is SGHTA and CDR2 is FQGNSA. Trimming took 4 bases from V and 4 from J; bases not matched to a gene: 6. The CDR3 loop spans 14 amino acids. This chain's CDR3 is CASSSVAGIYEQYF. The CDR3, as DNA: TGTGCCAGCAGCTCTGTAGCGGGGATATACGAGCAGTACTTC.

This clonotype was detected many times. The chain uses TRBV4-1 and TRBJ2-7; weak D call: TRBD2 (5 bases). The germline V and J ends were trimmed by 4 bases and 6 bases, with 19 bases remaining between them. Germline V gene sequence: CDR1 MGHRA, CDR2 YSYEKL. The length of the CDR3 is 15 residues. This CDR3 is CASSPAVGLLSEQYF. The DNA for the CDR3 is TGCGCCAGCAGCCCAGCTGTTGGACTCCTGTCCGAGCAGTACTTC.

This clonotype was counted ten times or more. This chain uses TRBV3-1 with TRBJ1-2; 7 bases agree with TRBD1. Trimming at V came to 4 bases and at J to 5 bases, leaving 10 bases not matched to a gene. This CDR3 spans 15 amino acids. CDR1 and CDR2 from the germline V gene are LGHDT and YNNKEL (reference sequence). This CDR3 is CASSPSTGNQYGYTF. DNA of the CDR3: TGTGCCAGCAGCCCCTCGACAGGGAACCAGTATGGCTACACCTTC.